This T cell receptor (beta chain) was documented in a study of cytomegalovirus exposure and HLA in healthy donors. Germline V lookup: CDR1 SSHAT, CDR2 FNYEAQ (reference sequence). The CDR3 is 14 residues long. J lost 3 bases, V lost 1 base, and 3 bases had no gene match. PCR was performed using 60 Vbeta and 13 Jbeta primers. Repertoires were generated with immunoSEQ multiplex PCR, while TCRdb's copy carries only in-frame clones and drops some. Of more than 150,000 clones listed, around 83% were seen once; the top ten hold roughly 0.75%. As regards this clone: Its specificity is unknown. This specimen includes other DNA sequences encoding the same CDR3.

Study-level results: When a later analysis compared HLA-associated TCR beta chains with equally common others, the HLA-associated chains turned out to be more clonally expanded and to have lower generation probabilities. HLA-A and HLA-B allele assignments for most subjects were reportedly predicted accurately using TCR beta sequences. TRBV6-2, TRBV6-3 and other indistinguishable V segments were excluded. Across donors, presence/absence analyses took sequencing depth to be roughly uniform.

This chain uses TRBV7-7 with TRBJ2-7; 7 bases fit TRBD1. Sequenced sample: PBMCs. The clonotype was recovered from a woman between 18 and 29 years old in good health and CMV-seronegative. The CDR3 reads CASSLEGQFYEQYF. CDR3 bases: TGTGCCAGCAGCTTAGAGGGACAGTTCTACGAGCAGTACTTC.